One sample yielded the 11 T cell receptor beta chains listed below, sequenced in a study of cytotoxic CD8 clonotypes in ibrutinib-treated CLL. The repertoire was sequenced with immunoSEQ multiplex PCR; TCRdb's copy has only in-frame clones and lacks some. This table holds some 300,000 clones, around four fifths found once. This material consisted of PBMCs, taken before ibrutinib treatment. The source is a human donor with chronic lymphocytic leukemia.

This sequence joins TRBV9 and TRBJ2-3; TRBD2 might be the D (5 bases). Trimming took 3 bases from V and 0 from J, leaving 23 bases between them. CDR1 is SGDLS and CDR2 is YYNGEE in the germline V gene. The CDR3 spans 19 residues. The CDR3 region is CASSGLGARGPASTDTQYF. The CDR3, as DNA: TGTGCCAGCAGCGGATTGGGTGCGCGAGGGCCCGCTAGCACAGATACGCAGTATTTT.

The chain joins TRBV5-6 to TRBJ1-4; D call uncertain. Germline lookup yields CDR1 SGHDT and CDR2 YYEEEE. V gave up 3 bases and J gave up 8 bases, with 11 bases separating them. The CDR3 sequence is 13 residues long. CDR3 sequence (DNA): TGTGCCAGCAGCTCCCCCATCGAGGAAAAACTGTTTTTT. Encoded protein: CASSSPIEEKLFF. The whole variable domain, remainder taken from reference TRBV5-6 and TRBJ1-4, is DAGVTQSPTHLIKTRGQQVTLRCSPKSGHDTVSWYQQALGQGPQFIFQYYEEEERQRGNFPDRFSGHQFPNYSSELNVNALLLGDSALYLCASSSPIEEKLFFGSGTQLSVL.

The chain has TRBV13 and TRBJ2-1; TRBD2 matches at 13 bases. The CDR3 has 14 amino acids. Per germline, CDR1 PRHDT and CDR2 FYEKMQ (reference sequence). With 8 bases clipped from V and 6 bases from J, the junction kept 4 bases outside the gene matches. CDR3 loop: CASAGTSGINEQFF. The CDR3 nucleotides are TGTGCCAGCGCCGGGACTAGCGGGATCAATGAGCAGTTCTTC.

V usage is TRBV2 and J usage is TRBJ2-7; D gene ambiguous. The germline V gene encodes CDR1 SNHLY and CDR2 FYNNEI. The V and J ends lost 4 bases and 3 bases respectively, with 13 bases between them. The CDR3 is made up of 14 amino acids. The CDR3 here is CASSVRRSYYEQYF. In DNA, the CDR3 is TGTGCCAGCAGTGTACGGCGATCATACTACGAGCAGTACTTC.

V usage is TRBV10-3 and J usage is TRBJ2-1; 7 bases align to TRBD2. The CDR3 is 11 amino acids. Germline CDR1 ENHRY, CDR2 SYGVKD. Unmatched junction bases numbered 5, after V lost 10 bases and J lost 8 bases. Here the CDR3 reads CATTRGDEQFF. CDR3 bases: TGTGCCACCACCCGGGGGGATGAGCAGTTCTTC.

CDR3 protein: CASSLSTGTNTGELFF. The CDR3 DNA reads as TGCGCCAGCAGCTTGAGCACAGGGACTAACACCGGGGAGCTGTTTTTT. The chain carries TRBV5-1 and TRBJ2-2, with D tentatively TRBD1 or TRBD2 (6 bases each). The germline V gene has CDR1 SGHRS and CDR2 YFSETQ. The length of the CDR3 is 16 residues. V was cut by 1 base and J by 2 bases, with 12 bases left in between.

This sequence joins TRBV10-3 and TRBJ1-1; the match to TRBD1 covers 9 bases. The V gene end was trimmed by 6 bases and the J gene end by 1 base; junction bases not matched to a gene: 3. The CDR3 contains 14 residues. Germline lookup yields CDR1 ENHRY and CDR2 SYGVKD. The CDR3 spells CAIRRGQGNTEAFF. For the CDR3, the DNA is TGTGCCATCAGAAGGGGACAGGGGAACACTGAAGCTTTCTTT.

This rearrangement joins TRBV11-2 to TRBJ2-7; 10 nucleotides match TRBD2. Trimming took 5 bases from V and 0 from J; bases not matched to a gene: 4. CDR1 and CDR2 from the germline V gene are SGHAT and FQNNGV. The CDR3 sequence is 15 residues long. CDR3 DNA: TGTGCCAGCAGCCCGACTAGCGGGTTCTCCTACGAGCAGTACTTC. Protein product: CASSPTSGFSYEQYF.

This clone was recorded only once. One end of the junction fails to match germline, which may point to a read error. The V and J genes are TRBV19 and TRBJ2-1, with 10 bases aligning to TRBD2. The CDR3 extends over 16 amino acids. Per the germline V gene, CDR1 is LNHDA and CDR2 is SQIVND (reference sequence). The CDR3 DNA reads TGTGCCAGTAGTATTCGGTTTAGCGGGAGGTACACTGAGCAGTTCTTC. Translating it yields CASSIRFSGRYTEQFF.

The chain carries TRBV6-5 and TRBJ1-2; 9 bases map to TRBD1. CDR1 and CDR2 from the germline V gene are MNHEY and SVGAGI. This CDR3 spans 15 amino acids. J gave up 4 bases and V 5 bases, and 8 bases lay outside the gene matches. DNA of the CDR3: TGTGCCAGCAGTCCCGGGACAGGGTCCTTCTATGGCTACACCTTC. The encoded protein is CASSPGTGSFYGYTF.

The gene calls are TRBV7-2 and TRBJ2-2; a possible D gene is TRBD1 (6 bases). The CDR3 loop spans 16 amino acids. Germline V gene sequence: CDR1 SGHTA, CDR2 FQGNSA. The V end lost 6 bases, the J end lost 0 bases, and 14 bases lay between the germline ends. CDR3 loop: CASRGRGSANTGELFF. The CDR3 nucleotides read TGTGCCAGCAGAGGCAGGGGTTCCGCGAACACCGGGGAGCTGTTTTTT.